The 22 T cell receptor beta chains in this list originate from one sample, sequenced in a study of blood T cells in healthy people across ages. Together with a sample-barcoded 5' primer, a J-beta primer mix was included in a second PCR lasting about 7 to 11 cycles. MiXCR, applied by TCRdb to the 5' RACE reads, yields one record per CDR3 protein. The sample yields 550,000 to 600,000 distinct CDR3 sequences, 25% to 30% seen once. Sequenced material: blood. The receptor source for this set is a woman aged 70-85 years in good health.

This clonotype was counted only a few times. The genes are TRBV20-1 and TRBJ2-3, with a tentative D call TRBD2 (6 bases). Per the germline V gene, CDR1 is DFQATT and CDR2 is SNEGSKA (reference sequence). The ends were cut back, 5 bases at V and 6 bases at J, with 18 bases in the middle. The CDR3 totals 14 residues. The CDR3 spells CSAPKAGRVDTQYF. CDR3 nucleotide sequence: TGCAGTGCTCCGAAAGCGGGTCGGGTGGATACGCAGTATTTT.

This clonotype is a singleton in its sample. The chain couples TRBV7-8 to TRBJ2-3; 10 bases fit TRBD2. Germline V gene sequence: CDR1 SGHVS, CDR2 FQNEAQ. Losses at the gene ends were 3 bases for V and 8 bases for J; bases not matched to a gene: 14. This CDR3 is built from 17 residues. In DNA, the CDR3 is TGTGCCAGCAGCTTTGCCCCCGCAGCGGGGGGGCCGGGTACGCAGTATTTT. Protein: CASSFAPAAGGPGTQYF.

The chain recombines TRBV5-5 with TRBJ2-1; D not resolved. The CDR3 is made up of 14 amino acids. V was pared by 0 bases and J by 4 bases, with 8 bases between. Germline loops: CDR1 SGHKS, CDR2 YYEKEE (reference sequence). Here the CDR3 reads CASSLGIEYNEQFF. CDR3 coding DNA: TGTGCCAGCAGCTTGGGTATCGAATACAATGAGCAGTTCTTC.

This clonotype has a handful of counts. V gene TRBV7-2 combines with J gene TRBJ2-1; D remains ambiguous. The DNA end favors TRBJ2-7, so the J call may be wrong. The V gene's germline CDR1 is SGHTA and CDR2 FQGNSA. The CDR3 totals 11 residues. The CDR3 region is CASAYSYEQYF. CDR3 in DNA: TGTGCCAGCGCCTACTCGTACGAGCAGTACTTC.

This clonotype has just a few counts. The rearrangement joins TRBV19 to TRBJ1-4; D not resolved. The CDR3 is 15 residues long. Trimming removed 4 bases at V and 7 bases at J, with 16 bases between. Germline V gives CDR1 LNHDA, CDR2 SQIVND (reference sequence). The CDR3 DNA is TGTGCCAGTAGTAAACGACGAGCCGCGAGTGAAAAACTGTTTTTT. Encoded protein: CASSKRRAASEKLFF. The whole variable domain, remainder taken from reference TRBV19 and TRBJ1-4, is DGGITQSPKYLFRKEGQNVTLSCEQNLNHDAMYWYRQDPGQGLRLIYYSQIVNDFQKGDIAEGYSVSREKKESFPLTVTSAQKNPTAFYLCASSKRRAASEKLFFGSGTQLSVL.

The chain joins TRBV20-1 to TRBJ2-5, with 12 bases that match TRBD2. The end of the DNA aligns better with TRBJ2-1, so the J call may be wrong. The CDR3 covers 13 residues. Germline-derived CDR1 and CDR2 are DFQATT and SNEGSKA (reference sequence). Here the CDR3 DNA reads TGCAGTCCAACTAGCGGGGGGCCGAATGAGCAGTTCTTC. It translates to CSPTSGGPNEQFF.

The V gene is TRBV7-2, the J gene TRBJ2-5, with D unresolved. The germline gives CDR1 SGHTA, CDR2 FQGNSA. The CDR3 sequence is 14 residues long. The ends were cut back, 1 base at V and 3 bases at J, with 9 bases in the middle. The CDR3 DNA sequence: TGTGCCAGCAGCTTAGGGTGGGCAGAAGAGACCCAGTACTTC. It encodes CASSLGWAEETQYF. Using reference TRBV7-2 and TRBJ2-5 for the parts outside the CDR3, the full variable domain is GAGVSQSPSNKVTEKGKDVELRCDPISGHTALYWYRQSLGQGLEFLIYFQGNSAPDKSGLPSDRFSAERTGGSVSTLTIQRTQQEDSAVYLCASSLGWAEETQYFGPGTRLLVL.

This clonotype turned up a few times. The CDR3 loop reads CASPGNTEAFF. The CDR3 nucleotides read TGTGCCTCACCCGGGAACACTGAAGCTTTCTTT. The chain is built from TRBV24-1 and TRBJ1-1; D gene uncertain. V was shortened by 12 bases and J by 1 base, with 8 bases between the two germline ends. Germline V lookup: CDR1 KGHDR, CDR2 SFDVKD. This CDR3 region has 11 residues.

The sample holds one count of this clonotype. The CDR3 protein is CATSRRTGESEQYF. CDR3 nucleotide sequence: TGTGCCACCAGCAGACGGACAGGGGAGTCCGAGCAGTACTTC. The chain employs TRBV15 and TRBJ2-7; 9 nucleotides align to TRBD1. This CDR3 comprises 14 residues. J lost 6 bases, V lost 2 bases, and 5 bases had no gene match. In germline, CDR1 is LNHNV, CDR2 YYDKDF (reference sequence).

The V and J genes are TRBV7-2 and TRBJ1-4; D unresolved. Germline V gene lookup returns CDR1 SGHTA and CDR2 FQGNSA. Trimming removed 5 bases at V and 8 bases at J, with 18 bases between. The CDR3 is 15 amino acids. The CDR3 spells CASSLIPDGREKLFF. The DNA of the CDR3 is TGTGCCAGCAGCCTTATTCCTGACGGGAGGGAAAAACTGTTTTTT.

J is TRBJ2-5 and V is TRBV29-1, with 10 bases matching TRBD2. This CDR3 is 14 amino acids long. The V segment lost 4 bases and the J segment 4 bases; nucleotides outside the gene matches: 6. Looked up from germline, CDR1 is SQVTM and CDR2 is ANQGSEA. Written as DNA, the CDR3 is TGCAGCGTTGCGAGCGGGGGGGAGGGAGAGACCCAGTACTTC. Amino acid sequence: CSVASGGEGETQYF. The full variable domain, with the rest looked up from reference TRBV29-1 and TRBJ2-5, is SAVISQKPSRDICQRGTSLTIQCQVDSQVTMMFWYRQQPGQSLTLIATANQGSEATYESGFVIDKFPISRPNLTFSTLTVSNMSPEDSSIYLCSVASGGEGETQYFGPGTRLLVL.

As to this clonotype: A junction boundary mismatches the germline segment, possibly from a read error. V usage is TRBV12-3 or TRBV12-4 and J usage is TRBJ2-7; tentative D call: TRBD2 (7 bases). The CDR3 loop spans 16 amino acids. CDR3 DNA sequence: TGTGCCAGCAGTCCGTTAAGAGGGGGGGCCTCCTATGAGCAGTACTTC. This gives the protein CASSPLRGGASYEQYF.

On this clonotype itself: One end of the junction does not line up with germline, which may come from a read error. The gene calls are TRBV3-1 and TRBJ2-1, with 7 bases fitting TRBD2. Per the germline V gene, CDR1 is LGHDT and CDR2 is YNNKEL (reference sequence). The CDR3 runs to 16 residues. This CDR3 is CDSSQVGGGPYNEQFF. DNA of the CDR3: TGTGACAGCAGCCAAGTCGGCGGGGGACCCTACAATGAGCAGTTCTTC.

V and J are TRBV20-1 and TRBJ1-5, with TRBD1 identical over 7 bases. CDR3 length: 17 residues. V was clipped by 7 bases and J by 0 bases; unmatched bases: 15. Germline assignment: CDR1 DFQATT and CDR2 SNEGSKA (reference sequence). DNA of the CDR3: TGCAGTGTCCCAACCGGGACAGATGGGGGTAGCAATCAGCCCCAGCATTTT. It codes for CSVPTGTDGGSNQPQHF.

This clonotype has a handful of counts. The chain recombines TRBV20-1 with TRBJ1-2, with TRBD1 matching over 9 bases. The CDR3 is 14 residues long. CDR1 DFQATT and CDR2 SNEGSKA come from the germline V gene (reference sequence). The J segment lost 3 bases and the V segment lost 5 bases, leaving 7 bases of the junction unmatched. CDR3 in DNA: TGCAGTGCTCCACAACAGGGGGCGCACTATGGCTACACCTTC. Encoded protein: CSAPQQGAHYGYTF.

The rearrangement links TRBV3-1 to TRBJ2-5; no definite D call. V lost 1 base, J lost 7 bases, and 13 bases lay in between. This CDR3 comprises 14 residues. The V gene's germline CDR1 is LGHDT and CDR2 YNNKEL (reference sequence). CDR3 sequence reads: CASSQAMGIRTQYF. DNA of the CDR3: TGTGCCAGCAGCCAAGCGATGGGGATTCGGACCCAGTACTTC.

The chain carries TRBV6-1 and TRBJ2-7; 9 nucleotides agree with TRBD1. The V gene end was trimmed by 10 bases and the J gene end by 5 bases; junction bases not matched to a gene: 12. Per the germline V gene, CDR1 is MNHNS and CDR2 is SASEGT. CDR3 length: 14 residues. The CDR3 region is CATQSTGGLNEQYF. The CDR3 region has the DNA TGTGCCACCCAGAGCACAGGGGGCTTAAACGAGCAGTACTTC.

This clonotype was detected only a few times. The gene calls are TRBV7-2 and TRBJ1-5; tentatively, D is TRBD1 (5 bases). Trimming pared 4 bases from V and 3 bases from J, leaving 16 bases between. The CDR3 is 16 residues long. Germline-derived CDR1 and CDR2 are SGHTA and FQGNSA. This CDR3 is CASSSALRVDNQPQHF. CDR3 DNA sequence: TGTGCCAGCAGCTCAGCGCTCAGGGTAGACAATCAGCCCCAGCATTTT.

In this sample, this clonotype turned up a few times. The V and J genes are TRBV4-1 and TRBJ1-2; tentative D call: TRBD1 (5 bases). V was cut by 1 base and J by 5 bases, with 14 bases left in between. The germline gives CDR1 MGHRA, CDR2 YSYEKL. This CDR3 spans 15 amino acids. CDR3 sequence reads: CASSQVGTRSYGYTF. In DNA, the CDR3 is TGCGCCAGCAGCCAAGTTGGGACTAGGAGTTATGGCTACACCTTC.

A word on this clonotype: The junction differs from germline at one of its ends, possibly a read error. CDR3 loop: CAGSVLYPTDSGANVLTF. The CDR3 DNA is TGTGCCGGCAGCGTATTGTACCCCACCGACTCTGGGGCCAACGTCCTGACTTTC. The V call is TRBV9, the J call TRBJ2-6; the D is unclear. Germline CDR1 SGDLS, CDR2 YYNGEE. This CDR3 has 18 residues.

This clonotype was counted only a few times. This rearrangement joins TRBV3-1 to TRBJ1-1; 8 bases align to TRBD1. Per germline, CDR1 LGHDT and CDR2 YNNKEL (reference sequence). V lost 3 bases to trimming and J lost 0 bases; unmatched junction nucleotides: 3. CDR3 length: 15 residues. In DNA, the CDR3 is TGTGCCAGCAGCCACAGGGGGCGGGTGAACACTGAAGCTTTCTTT. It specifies CASSHRGRVNTEAFF.

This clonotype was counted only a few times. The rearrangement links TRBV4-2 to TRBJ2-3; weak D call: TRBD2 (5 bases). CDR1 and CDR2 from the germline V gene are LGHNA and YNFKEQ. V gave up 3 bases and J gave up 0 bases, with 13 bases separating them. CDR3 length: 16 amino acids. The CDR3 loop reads CASSHRDYASTDTQYF. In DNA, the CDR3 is TGTGCCAGCAGCCACCGAGACTACGCTAGCACAGATACGCAGTATTTT.